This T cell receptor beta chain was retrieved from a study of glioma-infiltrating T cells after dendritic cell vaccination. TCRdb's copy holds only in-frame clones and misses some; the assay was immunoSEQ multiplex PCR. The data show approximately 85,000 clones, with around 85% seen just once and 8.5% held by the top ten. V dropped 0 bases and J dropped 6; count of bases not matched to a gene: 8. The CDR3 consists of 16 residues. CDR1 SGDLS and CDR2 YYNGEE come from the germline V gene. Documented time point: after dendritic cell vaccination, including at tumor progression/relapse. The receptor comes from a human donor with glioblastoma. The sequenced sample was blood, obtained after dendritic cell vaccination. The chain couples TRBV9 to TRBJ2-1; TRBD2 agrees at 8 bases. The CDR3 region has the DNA TGTGCCAGCAGCGTAGGAGGGACTAGTAGGGGCAATGAGCAGTTCTTC. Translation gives CASSVGGTSRGNEQFF.